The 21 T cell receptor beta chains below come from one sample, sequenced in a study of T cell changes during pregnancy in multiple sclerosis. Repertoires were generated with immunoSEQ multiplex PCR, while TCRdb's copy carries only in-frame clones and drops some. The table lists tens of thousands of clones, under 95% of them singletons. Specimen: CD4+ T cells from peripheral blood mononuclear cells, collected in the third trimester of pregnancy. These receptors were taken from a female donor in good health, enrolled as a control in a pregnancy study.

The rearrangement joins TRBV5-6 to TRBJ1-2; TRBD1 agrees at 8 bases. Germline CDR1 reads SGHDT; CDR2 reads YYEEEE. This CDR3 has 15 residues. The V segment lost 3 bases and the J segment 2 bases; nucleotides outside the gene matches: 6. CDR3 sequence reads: CASSSTGAENYGYTF. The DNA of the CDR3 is TGTGCCAGCAGCTCGACAGGGGCCGAAAACTATGGCTACACCTTC.

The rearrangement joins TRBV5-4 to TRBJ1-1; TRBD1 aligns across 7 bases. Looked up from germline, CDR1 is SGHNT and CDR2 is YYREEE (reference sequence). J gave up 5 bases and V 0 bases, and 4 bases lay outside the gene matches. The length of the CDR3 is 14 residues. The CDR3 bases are TGTGCCAGCAGCTTGGGACAGGGCAGGACTGAAGCTTTCTTT. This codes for CASSLGQGRTEAFF.

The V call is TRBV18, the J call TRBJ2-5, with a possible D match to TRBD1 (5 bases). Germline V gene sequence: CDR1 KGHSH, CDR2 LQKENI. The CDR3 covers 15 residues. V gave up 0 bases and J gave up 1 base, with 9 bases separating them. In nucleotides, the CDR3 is TGTGCCAGCTCACCACCGGGGCCATTCCAAGAGACCCAGTACTTC. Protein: CASSPPGPFQETQYF.

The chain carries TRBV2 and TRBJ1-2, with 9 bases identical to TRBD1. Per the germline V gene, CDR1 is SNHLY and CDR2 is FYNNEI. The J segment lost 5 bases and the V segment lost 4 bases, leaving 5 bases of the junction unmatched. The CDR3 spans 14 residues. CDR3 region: CASSAGTGKYGYTF. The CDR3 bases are TGTGCCAGCAGTGCGGGGACAGGGAAGTATGGCTACACCTTC.

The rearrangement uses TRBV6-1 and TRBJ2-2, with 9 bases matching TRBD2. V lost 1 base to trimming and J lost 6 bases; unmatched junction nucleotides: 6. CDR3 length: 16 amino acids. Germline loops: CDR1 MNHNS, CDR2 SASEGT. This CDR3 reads CASSEGGGRASGELFF. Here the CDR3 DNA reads TGTGCCAGCAGTGAAGGCGGCGGGAGGGCCTCCGGGGAGCTGTTTTTT.

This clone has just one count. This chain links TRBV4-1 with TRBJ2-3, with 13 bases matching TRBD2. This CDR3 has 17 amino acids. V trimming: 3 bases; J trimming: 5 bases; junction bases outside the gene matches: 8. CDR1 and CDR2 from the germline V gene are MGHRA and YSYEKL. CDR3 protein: CASSQSLAGGRGDTQYF. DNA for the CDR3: TGCGCCAGCAGCCAGTCACTAGCGGGGGGGCGGGGAGATACGCAGTATTTT.

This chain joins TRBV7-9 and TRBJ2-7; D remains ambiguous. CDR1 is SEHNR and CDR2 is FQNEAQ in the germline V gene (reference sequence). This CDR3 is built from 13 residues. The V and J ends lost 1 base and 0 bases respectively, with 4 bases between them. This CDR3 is CASSLDGSYEQYF. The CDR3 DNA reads TGTGCCAGCAGCTTAGACGGCTCCTACGAGCAGTACTTC.

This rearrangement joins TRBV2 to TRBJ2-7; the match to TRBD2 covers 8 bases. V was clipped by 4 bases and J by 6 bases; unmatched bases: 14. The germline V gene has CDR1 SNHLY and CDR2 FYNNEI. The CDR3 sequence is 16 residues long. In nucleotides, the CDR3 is TGTGCCAGCAGTGCTTTGAGTAGCGGGGTTTTTCGCGAGCAGTACTTC. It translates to CASSALSSGVFREQYF.

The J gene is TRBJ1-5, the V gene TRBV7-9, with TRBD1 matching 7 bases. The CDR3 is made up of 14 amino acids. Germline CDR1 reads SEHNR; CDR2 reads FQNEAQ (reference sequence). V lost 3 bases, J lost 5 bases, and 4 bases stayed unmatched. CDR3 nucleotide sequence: TGTGCCAGCAGCTTCGACAGGGTGGATCAGCCCCAGCATTTT. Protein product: CASSFDRVDQPQHF.

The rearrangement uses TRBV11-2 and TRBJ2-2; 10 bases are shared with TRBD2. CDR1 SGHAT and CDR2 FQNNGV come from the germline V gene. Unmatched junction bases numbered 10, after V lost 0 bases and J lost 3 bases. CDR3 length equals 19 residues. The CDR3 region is CASSLDLKRGGPDTGELFF. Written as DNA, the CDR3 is TGTGCCAGCAGCTTAGATTTGAAGCGGGGGGGCCCGGACACCGGGGAGCTGTTTTTT.

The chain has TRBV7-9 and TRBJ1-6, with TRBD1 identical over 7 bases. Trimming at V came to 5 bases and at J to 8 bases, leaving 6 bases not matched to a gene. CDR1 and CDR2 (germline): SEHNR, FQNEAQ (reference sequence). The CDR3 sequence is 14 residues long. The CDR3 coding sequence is TGTGCCAGCAGCCCCGACAGGGCTTATTCACCCCTCCACTTT. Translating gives CASSPDRAYSPLHF.

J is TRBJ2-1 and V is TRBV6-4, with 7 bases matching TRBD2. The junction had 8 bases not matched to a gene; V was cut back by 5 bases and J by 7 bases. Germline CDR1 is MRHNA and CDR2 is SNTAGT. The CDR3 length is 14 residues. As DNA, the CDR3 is TGTGCCAGCAGTCCGGGACTAAGTGTAAATGAGCAGTTCTTC. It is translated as CASSPGLSVNEQFF.

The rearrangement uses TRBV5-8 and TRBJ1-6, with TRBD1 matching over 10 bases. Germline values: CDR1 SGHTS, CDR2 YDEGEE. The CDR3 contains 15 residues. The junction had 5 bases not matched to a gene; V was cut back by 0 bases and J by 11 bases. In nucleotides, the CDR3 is TGTGCCAGCAGCTTGGTAAAAGGGACAGGGGCACCCCTCCACTTT. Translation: CASSLVKGTGAPLHF.

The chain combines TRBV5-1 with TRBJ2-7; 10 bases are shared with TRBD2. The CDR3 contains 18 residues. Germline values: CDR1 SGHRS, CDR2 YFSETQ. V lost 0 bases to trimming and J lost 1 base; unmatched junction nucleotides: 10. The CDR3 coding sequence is TGCGCCAGCAGCTTGGCCGGCGCTAAGGGACTAGCGTCCTACGAGCAGTACTTC. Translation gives CASSLAGAKGLASYEQYF. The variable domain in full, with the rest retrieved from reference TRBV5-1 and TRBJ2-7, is KAGVTQTPRYLIKTRGQQVTLSCSPISGHRSVSWYQQTPGQGLQFLFEYFSETQRNKGNFPGRFSGRQFSNSRSEMNVSTLELGDSALYLCASSLAGAKGLASYEQYFGPGTRLTVT.

This CDR3 is CASRAGGSYNEQFF. The CDR3 bases are TGTGCCAGTCGAGCGGGGGGCTCCTACAATGAGCAGTTCTTC. The rearrangement uses TRBV19 and TRBJ2-1; TRBD2 aligns across 9 bases. Germline V gene lookup returns CDR1 LNHDA and CDR2 SQIVND (reference sequence). V shed 8 bases, J shed 0 bases, and the junction held 2 bases outside the gene matches. CDR3 length: 14 amino acids.

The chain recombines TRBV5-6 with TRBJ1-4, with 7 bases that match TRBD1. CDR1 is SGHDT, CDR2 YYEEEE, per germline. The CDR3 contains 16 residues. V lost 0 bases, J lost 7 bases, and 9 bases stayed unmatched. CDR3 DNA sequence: TGTGCCAGCAGCTTGGATACAGGGGTGCTAGGTGAAAAACTGTTTTTT. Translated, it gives CASSLDTGVLGEKLFF.

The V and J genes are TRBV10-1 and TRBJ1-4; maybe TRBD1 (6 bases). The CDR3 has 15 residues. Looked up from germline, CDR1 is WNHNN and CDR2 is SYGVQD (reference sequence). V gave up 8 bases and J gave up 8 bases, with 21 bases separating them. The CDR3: CASEDTGPLEEKLFF. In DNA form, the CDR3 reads TGCGCCAGCGAAGATACAGGGCCCTTAGAAGAAAAACTGTTTTTT.

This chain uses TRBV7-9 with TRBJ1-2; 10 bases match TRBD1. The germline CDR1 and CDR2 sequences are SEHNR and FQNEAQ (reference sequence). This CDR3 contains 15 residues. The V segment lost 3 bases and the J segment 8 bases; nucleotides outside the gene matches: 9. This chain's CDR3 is CASSFGTGVDRGYTF. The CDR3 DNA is TGTGCCAGCAGCTTCGGGACAGGGGTCGACAGGGGCTACACCTTC.

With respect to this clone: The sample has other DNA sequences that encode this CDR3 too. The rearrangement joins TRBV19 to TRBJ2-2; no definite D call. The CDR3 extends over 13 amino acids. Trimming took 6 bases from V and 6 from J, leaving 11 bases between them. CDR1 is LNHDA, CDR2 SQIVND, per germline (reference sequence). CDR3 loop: CASSNRGPGELFF. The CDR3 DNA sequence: TGTGCCAGTAGCAACCGTGGGCCCGGGGAGCTGTTTTTT.

The CDR3 loop is CASSLEGRMNTEAFF. The CDR3 DNA reads TGTGCCAGCAGTTTAGAGGGAAGGATGAACACTGAAGCTTTCTTT. V gene TRBV28 combines with J gene TRBJ1-1; D is unresolved. Per the germline V gene, CDR1 is MDHEN and CDR2 is SYDVKM. The CDR3 extends over 15 amino acids. The V end was cut by 2 bases, the J end by 0 bases, with 10 bases between.

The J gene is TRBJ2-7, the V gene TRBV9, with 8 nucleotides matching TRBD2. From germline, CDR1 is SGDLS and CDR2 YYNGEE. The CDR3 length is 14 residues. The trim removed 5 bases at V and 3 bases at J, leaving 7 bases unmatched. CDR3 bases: TGTGCCAGCAGGTTCTTAGCGGGGCGCTACGAGCAGTACTTC. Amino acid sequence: CASRFLAGRYEQYF.